What follows are 9 T cell receptor beta chains derived from one specimen sequenced in a study of CD8 T cells in Susac syndrome (dated by TCRdb to the late 2010s). Libraries were constructed by the immunoSEQ multiplex PCR assay. RNA was extracted with the RNeasy kit and roughly 0.5 to 1 ug was reverse transcribed using random hexamers. Using fastp trimming at Q25 and MiXCR clonotype assembly, TCRdb reanalyzed the public sequencing data and kept in-frame beta chains. Records with the same CDR3 protein are collapsed into one entry carrying the most frequent genes and DNA. This sample lists around 190,000 distinct CDR3 sequences; approximately 95% were detected once. Together, the top ten hold 0.08% to 0.11% of the sample. Specimen: CD4+ T cells from PBMCs. Source of these receptors: a human donor in good health.

The gene calls are TRBV24-1 and TRBJ2-7; 9 bases map to TRBD1. CDR3 length equals 15 residues. Germline V lookup: CDR1 KGHDR, CDR2 SFDVKD. J gave up 4 bases and V 2 bases, and 5 bases lay outside the gene matches. The CDR3 nucleotides are TGTGCCACCAGTGATTCCGGGACAGGGAGATACGAGCAGTACTTC. Protein sequence: CATSDSGTGRYEQYF.

The J gene is TRBJ1-1, the V gene TRBV7-3; tentatively, D is TRBD1 (5 bases). V lost 1 base, J lost 1 base, and 10 bases lay in between. The V gene's germline CDR1 is SGHTA and CDR2 FQGTGA. The CDR3 extends over 15 amino acids. This CDR3 is CASSLMGPPNTEAFF. CDR3 coding DNA: TGTGCCAGCAGCTTAATGGGGCCGCCGAACACTGAAGCTTTCTTT.

CDR3 loop: CSVNEIWGHTTDTQYF. The CDR3 nucleotides read TGCAGCGTTAACGAAATCTGGGGGCATACCACAGATACGCAGTATTTT. This chain links TRBV29-1 with TRBJ2-3; D perhaps matches TRBD1 (6 bases). Trimming cost V 5 bases and J 2 bases, with 20 bases left between them. This CDR3 has 16 amino acids. Per the germline V gene, CDR1 is SQVTM and CDR2 is ANQGSEA.

Only one count was recorded for this clonotype. This sequence joins TRBV14 and TRBJ2-7, with 15 bases that match TRBD2. V shed 1 base and J 5 bases; nucleotides not matched to a gene: 6. Germline CDR1 reads SGHDN; CDR2 reads FVKESK. The CDR3 runs 17 residues. CDR3 region: CASSQGGLAGGGNEQYF. CDR3 coding DNA: TGTGCCAGCAGCCAAGGGGGACTAGCGGGAGGAGGGAACGAGCAGTACTTC.

The chain carries TRBV29-1 and TRBJ2-7, with 7 bases lining up with TRBD2. This CDR3 comprises 13 residues. Looked up from germline, CDR1 is SQVTM and CDR2 is ANQGSEA. The V and J ends lost 6 bases and 6 bases, in that order; junction bases with no gene match: 11. CDR3 in DNA: TGCAGCGTCCTAGGGAGGGACCACAGCGAGCAGTACTTC. This codes for CSVLGRDHSEQYF.

The chain links TRBV29-1 to TRBJ2-2; D unclear. Germline V lookup: CDR1 SQVTM, CDR2 ANQGSEA. The CDR3 extends over 13 amino acids. The V and J ends lost 4 bases and 6 bases respectively, with 12 bases between them. CDR3 amino acids: CSVAFKSSGELFF. CDR3 in DNA: TGCAGCGTTGCCTTTAAATCTTCCGGGGAGCTGTTTTTT.

In the case of this clonotype: Relative to the germline gene, one junction end is altered; a read error may explain this. This sequence joins TRBV29-1 and TRBJ2-6; 7 nucleotides agree with TRBD1. This CDR3 contains 16 residues. In germline, CDR1 is SQVTM, CDR2 ANQGSEA. The CDR3 DNA reads TGCAGCGCTTTTAGGACAGGAAGCTCTGGGGCCAACGTCCTGATTTTC. Translating gives CSAFRTGSSGANVLIF.

V is TRBV29-1 and J is TRBJ2-5; a weak D match, TRBD1 (5 bases). Germline V gene sequence: CDR1 SQVTM, CDR2 ANQGSEA. The V and J ends lost 7 bases and 1 base respectively, with 10 bases between them. This CDR3 has 12 amino acids. CDR3: CSADRAQETQYF. The CDR3 bases are TGCAGCGCCGACAGAGCCCAAGAGACCCAGTACTTC.

The J gene is TRBJ2-3, the V gene TRBV6-5; D is perhaps TRBD1 or TRBD2 (5 bases each). Germline CDR1 reads MNHEY; CDR2 reads SVGAGI. CDR3 size: 13 residues. V was pared by 6 bases and J by 6 bases, with 13 bases between. Written as DNA, the CDR3 is TGTGCCAGCAGAAAACAGGCGGGCGATACGCAGTATTTT. It encodes CASRKQAGDTQYF.